One T cell receptor beta chain is described in this entry. The table lists this clone with a count of one. It has no known antigen specificity. Base qualities are missing; no much larger clone stands one base away. To prepare the library, the immunoSEQ multiplex PCR assay was applied. A mixture of 60 forward primers for TCR Vbeta segments and 13 reverse primers for TCR Jbeta segments was used in the multiplex PCR. A multiplex PCR assay on genomic DNA amplified the CDR3 region of rearranged TCR beta genes. Amplified TCR beta libraries were sequenced as 87-base-pair reads on the Illumina HiSeq System. As for the original processing: Across the 666 repertoires, a later analysis counted 75 million to 90 million unique TCR beta chains, approximately 10 million of which were shared by at least two donors. To remove PCR and sequencing errors, raw reads were error-corrected and collapsed into unique sequences using a nearest-neighbor algorithm that merged closely related sequences. CDR3 sequences were aligned to IMGT reference sequences to assign V, D and J gene segments. For a sequence to be retained, at least a six-nucleotide match to both a V gene segment and a J gene segment was required. A rearrangement was called productive if the CDR3 had no stop codons and remained in frame with V and J, and every other rearrangement was called non-productive. Following IMGT convention, CDR3 was defined as the stretch from the second conserved V-encoded cysteine to the conserved J-encoded phenylalanine. Sequences without an unambiguous match to a single V gene segment were excluded from the earlier analysis of 587 of the donors. In an earlier analysis of roughly 600 of the donors, a V segment was called functional when productive rearrangements were above 56.7%, and segregating when the standard deviation between donors exceeded 5%. A statistical classification framework was developed to diagnose cytomegalovirus status using the catalog of TCR beta chain sequences. V and J gene assignment, in a later analysis, came from comparing TCR nucleotide sequences with IMGT/GENE-DB human TR gene sequences. In a later analysis, CDR3 sequences and most-parsimonious VDJ recombination scenarios were assigned using the TCRdist pipeline. In a later analysis, each TCR beta chain was defined by its CDR3 amino acid sequence together with its V-gene family, and reads lacking a unique V-gene family were excluded. A later analysis removed 450 to 600 highly shared, low-generation-probability nucleotide sequences to deal with suspected cross-contamination and a sequencing artifact. For each public chain, a later analysis derived a clonal expansion index from normalized ranks of inferred template counts within each repertoire. In a later analysis, generation probabilities were computed using a VDJ recombination model fitted to out-of-frame rearrangements, and the results were checked against IGoR. Hypergeometric tests were used in a later analysis to score TCR-TCR, TCR-HLA and TCR-CMV co-occurrence, with a repertoire-size bias correction applied to the TCR pairs. In a later analysis, false discovery rates were estimated by permuting HLA or CMV assignments 20 times. In a later analysis, co-occurring TCRs were grouped using DBSCAN, and TCRdist sequence similarity was added for clustering within HLA-allele-positive subsets. Repertoires with fewer than 30,000 or more than 120,000 public chains, plus five repertoires with anomalous nucleotide sharing, were excluded from co-occurrence clustering. The table comes from immuneACCESS by way of TCRdb, which keeps in-frame sequences with V and J called. Part of the clones is missing from these tables; in studies checked, under half for an unresolved V gene and the rest for unknown reasons. V and J calls and clone size are copied from that table; D and trimming were computed from the DNA. In this sample the table shows roughly 120,000 clones, about four fifths of which occur a single time. Together, the top ten hold roughly 3.5% of the sample.

This sample was included in a study of cytomegalovirus exposure and HLA in healthy donors (TCRdb year 2017). Regarding the study in general: An earlier analysis of about 560 of the donors reported 276 Gb of sequence data and approximately 120 million unique TCR beta sequences obtained from some 170 million T cells. Roughly 300 gigabases of sequencing data and around 85 million unique TCR sequences made up an early release that covered several hundred HLA-typed donors. Of the approximately 400 genotyped donors, over 80% were placed in the genetic ancestry cluster associated with self-reported Caucasian donors. The study was designed to test whether signatures of past pathogen exposure could be identified by cataloging public T cell receptors. The study profiled the T cell repertoires of about 720 subjects by immunosequencing and related them to cytomegalovirus serostatus. Besides the first cohort of 500 to 700 subjects, a separate validation cohort made up of 90 to 150 different subjects was used. High-throughput TCR immunosequencing, statistical association of individual TCRs with disease status, and machine learning were combined to predict cytomegalovirus infection status. A later analysis re-analyzed previously published TCR beta repertoires from 660 or so donors and added high-resolution HLA genotyping to study TCR occurrence patterns. In the later analysis, no new phenotypic data were used to find candidate immune exposures; instead, reliance was placed on TCR beta sequences and their occurrence across donors. An earlier analysis of 450 to 750 of the donors used high-throughput TCR beta sequencing to judge whether each TCR beta V gene segment behaved as functional or pseudogenic. Donor age, sex, ethnicity and CMV serostatus were collected together with the repertoire data. In a later genetic analysis, genome-wide SNP genotypes for about 65% of the 666 donors were used, and that subset was treated as a discovery cohort. Every repertoire in the discovery cohort had been generated on one and the same sequencing platform. HLA typing included class I and class II loci at four-digit resolution. The number of donors typed differed by locus, with about 629-640 for A, B, C, DRB1 and DQB1, roughly 550 for DQA1, about 610 for DPA1, and approximately 470 for DPB1. Because of strong linkage in the cohort, roughly five DR-DQ haplotypes were treated as single units for association and clustering. Across about 380 genotyped donors of the cohort, an average of about 240,000 unique TCR beta nucleotide sequences per donor were sequenced, and about a sixth of those sequences were non-productive.

The junction carries 8 bases between V and J, which are trimmed by 5 bases and 1 base respectively. Inclusive of the bounding cysteine and phenylalanine, the CDR3 is 13 residues long. Only the CDR3 DNA stays, 39 bases, in frame from base 1. CDR1 and CDR2 are drawn from the germline V gene: SGHTA, FQGNSA. The cohort comprised some 680 healthy bone marrow donors. At the time of sampling, every cohort member was nominally healthy, though immune exposures that went unrecorded were likely present. The donor was CMV seronegative and belonged to the group of 352 seronegative cohort members. Every donor gave a peripheral blood sample, and the peripheral blood mononuclear cells from that sample were used for TCR beta sequencing. Genomic DNA extraction from the blood cell samples was performed with the Qiagen DNeasy Blood Extraction Kit. Study-wide conclusions, independent of this receptor: In an earlier analysis of under 600 of the donors, most TCR beta V segments were observed in productive rearrangements about 87% or about 30% of the time, broadly matching IMGT annotations. A further reported finding was that TCR beta sequences accurately predicted the HLA-A and HLA-B alleles for most subjects in the first cohort. The cohort was sequenced for TCR beta chains only, and without alpha or paired-chain data the features that could be detected were limited. Cytomegalovirus status was reported to be diagnosed by the classifier with high specificity and sensitivity in both the original and validation cohorts. According to a later analysis, most CMV-associated TCR beta chains appeared to be HLA-restricted, and the HLA associations seemed to be driven largely by CMV exposure. Assigning TCR associations to individual alleles was difficult when HLA alleles, especially DR and DQ, strongly co-occurred. In a later genetic analysis, fewer N-insertions in productive TCRs were reported among donors in an Asian-associated ancestry cluster than the approximately 630-donor mean. The only immune exposure information available for the cohort was CMV serostatus. An association between a missense DCLRE1C variant and V-gene and J-gene trimming of TCR beta chains was found in a later genetic analysis and replicated in an independent cohort. In a later analysis, several top co-occurrence clusters were reported to appear linked to parvovirus B19, influenza, CMV and Epstein-Barr virus. Specific HLA alleles were associated with 16,951 TCR beta sequences at a false discovery rate of 0.05 in a later analysis. Sequencing depth was assumed to be roughly uniform across donors in the presence/absence analyses, though that assumption may not hold. A few of the identified cytomegalovirus-associated TCR beta chains were confirmed in vitro to be specific for cytomegalovirus antigens. A later analysis found that HLA-associated TCR beta chains were more clonally expanded and had lower generation probabilities than equally common non-associated chains. The authors suggested that the approach could potentially be generalized to other disease states and immunological phenotypes. The sequencing pipeline was judged likely to have produced a cluster of highly shared sequence variants as a technical artifact. Linkage disequilibrium might explain the correlated functional status among segregating V segments, but an unknown experimental factor could not be ruled out. Because HLA typing was unavailable for some donors at each locus, only the typed subset was used in association tests. Across donors, most TCR sequences were observed very rarely, whereas some public TCRs were present in many individuals. The 87-base-pair reads could not distinguish some IMGT-functional V segments, including TRBV6-2 and TRBV6-3, so those segments were excluded. Because counts were too low, around 17 rarely observed V segments, including chromosome 9 orphons, were left out of the earlier analysis of 587 of the donors. A total of 150 to 200 TCR beta chains were listed by the study as associated with cytomegalovirus. In a later analysis, TCR association rates were found to vary across HLA loci, with the most associated TCRs seen for DRB1 alleles and the fewest for HLA-C alleles.

Sequenced sample: PBMCs. The TCR originated in a man aged 40-49 years in good health and CMV-seronegative. The rearranged chain carries TRBV7-2 and TRBJ1-2, with TRBD1 tentatively as D gene (5 bases match). In nucleotide form, the sequence is TGTGCCAGCAGCCCCGACAGTAACTATGGCTACACCTTC. Translated, this gives CASSPDSNYGYTF.